The subject of this entry is one T cell receptor beta chain. The record originates from a study of blood T cell repertoires in COVID-19. Study-wide context: The United States, Italy and Spain were the sources of the acute and convalescent COVID-19 samples.

Between the trimmed V and J ends, which lost 2 bases and 5 bases, there was a span of 13 bases. In germline, CDR1 is LGHDT, CDR2 YNNKEL (reference sequence). The CDR3 covers 15 residues. The table came from immunoSEQ multiplex PCR; TCRdb's copy has only in-frame clones and leaves some out. The data hold 88,000 or so clones, with around four fifths observed a single time. Sequenced input: peripheral blood. The rearrangement links TRBV3-1 (or the pseudogene TRBV3-2) to TRBJ2-1; the D gene is possibly TRBD2 (6 bases). This receptor was identified in a human donor in a cohort sampled during active COVID-19. CDR3 protein: CASSQYTLANNEQFF. The CDR3, as DNA: TGTGCCAGCAGCCAATATACACTAGCAAACAATGAGCAGTTCTTC.